What follows describes a single TCR beta chain. This sample is part of a study of blood T cells in healthy people across ages. A sample-barcoded 5' primer and a J-beta primer mix were used in a second PCR of about 6 to 11 cycles. TCRdb processed the 5' RACE reads anew with MiXCR; each CDR3 protein has one entry. Of 1.8 million or so distinct CDR3 sequences detected, around 40% appear once; the ten largest clones hold more than 20%. The V and J ends lost 2 bases and 5 bases respectively, with 12 bases between them. Per the germline V gene, CDR1 is SNHLY and CDR2 is FYNNEI. CDR3 size: 14 residues. The sample consisted of blood. This TCR derives from a human donor in good health. The chain employs TRBV2 and TRBJ2-5; the D gene could be TRBD1 or TRBD2 (5 bases each). The CDR3 nucleotides are TGTGCCAGCAGTGAACGAGGGGAGTTGGAGACCCAGTACTTC. The encoded protein is CASSERGELETQYF.